A selection of T cell receptor beta chains follows, all from one sample in a study of shared clonotypes between healthy human individuals. Only in-frame clones appear in the TCRdb table, and some are missing; sequencing was by immunoSEQ multiplex PCR. The sample has fewer than 1.6 million clones; 98% are singletons. The sequenced material came from naive CD4+ T cells sorted from blood. The source of these receptors is a man aged 25 to 40 in good health. Each CDR3 is given with its conserved first and last residue. Fields, in order: V gene, J gene, D gene, clone size, CDR3 DNA, CDR3 protein. The D gene is left open where the match is weak. Rows may omit the clone size; those that give it use once, few, many or a size class.

V gene: TRBV18; J gene: TRBJ1-5; D gene: NA; clone size: NA; CDR3 DNA: TGTGCCAGCTCACCAAGAGGGACACAGAATCAGCCCCAGCATTTT; CDR3 protein: CASSPRGTQNQPQHF
V gene: TRBV7-2; J gene: TRBJ2-1; D gene: NA; clone size: NA; CDR3 DNA: TGTGCCAGCAGCTTGCGAGGGGGGTGGTCCTACAATGAGCAGTTCTTC; CDR3 protein: CASSLRGGWSYNEQFF
V gene: TRBV29-1; J gene: TRBJ2-3; D gene: NA; clone size: NA; CDR3 DNA: TGCAGCGTTGAGAGGGGGTTCACAGATACGCAGTATTTT; CDR3 protein: CSVERGFTDTQYF
V gene: TRBV6-5; J gene: TRBJ2-5; D gene: NA; clone size: NA; CDR3 DNA: TGTGCCAGCAGTTATTTGTCCGTCGGAGAGACCCAGTACTTC; CDR3 protein: CASSYLSVGETQYF
V gene: TRBV5-4; J gene: TRBJ2-7; D gene: TRBD2; clone size: NA; CDR3 DNA: TGTGCCAGCAGCCCGGGGGGTTCGGCAGCCCCTTCCTACGAGCAGTACTTC; CDR3 protein: CASSPGGSAAPSYEQYF
V gene: TRBV7-9; J gene: TRBJ1-1; D gene: NA; clone size: NA; CDR3 DNA: TGTGCCAGCGGTAACCAAGGCCTTGAAGCTTTCTTT; CDR3 protein: CASGNQGLEAFF
V gene: TRBV18; J gene: TRBJ2-7; D gene: TRBD2; clone size: once; CDR3 DNA: TGTGCCAGCTCACGGACTAGCGAGGAGGACGAGCAGTACTTC; CDR3 protein: CASSRTSEEDEQYF
V gene: TRBV11-2; J gene: TRBJ2-5; D gene: TRBD2; clone size: NA; CDR3 DNA: TGTGCCAGCAGCTCCCTAGTTAGCGGGGTTCAGTACTTC; CDR3 protein: CASSSLVSGVQYF
V gene: TRBV9; J gene: TRBJ2-2; D gene: NA; clone size: NA; CDR3 DNA: TGTGCCAGCAGCGTCTCTCAGGGGCTCTTTGGCGGGGAGCTGTTTTTT; CDR3 protein: CASSVSQGLFGGELFF
V gene: TRBV7-9; J gene: TRBJ1-2; D gene: NA; clone size: NA; CDR3 DNA: TGTGCCAGCAGCCCCGCCCCGGGCTATGGCTACACCTTC; CDR3 protein: CASSPAPGYGYTF
V gene: TRBV11-2; J gene: TRBJ2-7; D gene: TRBD2; clone size: NA; CDR3 DNA: TGTGCCAGCAGCTTGGGACTAGCGGGAGGCCACTACGAGCAGTACTTC; CDR3 protein: CASSLGLAGGHYEQYF
V gene: TRBV7-5; J gene: TRBJ2-1; D gene: NA; clone size: NA; CDR3 DNA: TGTGTCAGAAGCTCCGGGACTAGCGGGACAGATTTTGAGCAGTTCTTC; CDR3 protein: CVRSSGTSGTDFEQFF
V gene: TRBV30; J gene: TRBJ2-3; D gene: TRBD1; clone size: NA; CDR3 DNA: TGTGCCTGGAGTGTATGGGACAGCCTTACAGATACGCAGTATTTT; CDR3 protein: CAWSVWDSLTDTQYF
V gene: TRBV7-6; J gene: TRBJ2-3; D gene: TRBD2; clone size: NA; CDR3 DNA: TGTGCCAGCAGCCCCAAGGCGGGCGGACTAGCATTCACGGGTACGCAGTATTTT; CDR3 protein: CASSPKAGGLAFTGTQYF
V gene: TRBV19; J gene: TRBJ2-7; D gene: TRBD1; clone size: NA; CDR3 DNA: TGTGCCAGTAGTATAGGTAGGGACAGGGTGGCCACCTACGAGCAGTACTTC; CDR3 protein: CASSIGRDRVATYEQYF
V gene: TRBV25-1; J gene: TRBJ2-5; D gene: NA; clone size: NA; CDR3 DNA: TGTGCCAGCAGTCAACTCCTGAGAGCGACCCAGTACTTC; CDR3 protein: CASSQLLRATQYF
V gene: TRBV7-6; J gene: TRBJ2-4; D gene: NA; clone size: NA; CDR3 DNA: TGTGCCAGCAGCTTAGCGCTCGAAAACATTCAGTACTTC; CDR3 protein: CASSLALENIQYF
V gene: TRBV6-4; J gene: TRBJ2-3; D gene: TRBD2; clone size: NA; CDR3 DNA: TGTGCCAGCAGACTAGCGGGAGGATCCACAGATACGCAGTATTTT; CDR3 protein: CASRLAGGSTDTQYF
V gene: TRBV15; J gene: TRBJ2-3; D gene: TRBD2; clone size: NA; CDR3 DNA: TGTGCCACCAGCAGAGGGGTTAGCGGTGGGAGGGCAGATACGCAGTATTTT; CDR3 protein: CATSRGVSGGRADTQYF
V gene: TRBV28; J gene: TRBJ2-1; D gene: NA; clone size: NA; CDR3 DNA: TGTGCCAGCTACAGTTTAACCCCCAACTTGGGGAATGAGCAGTTCTTC; CDR3 protein: CASYSLTPNLGNEQFF
V gene: TRBV10-2; J gene: TRBJ2-7; D gene: NA; clone size: NA; CDR3 DNA: TGCGCCAGCAGTAGAGGAGCGGGCTACGAGCAGTACTTC; CDR3 protein: CASSRGAGYEQYF
V gene: TRBV5-1; J gene: TRBJ2-2; D gene: NA; clone size: NA; CDR3 DNA: TGCGCCAGCAGCTTGATAAGCGGAGGGAACACCGGGGAGCTGTTTTTT; CDR3 protein: CASSLISGGNTGELFF
V gene: TRBV11-2; J gene: TRBJ1-5; D gene: NA; clone size: NA; CDR3 DNA: TGTGCCAGCAGCGGTGGGGTACTCAATCAGCCCCAGCATTTT; CDR3 protein: CASSGGVLNQPQHF
V gene: TRBV4-1; J gene: TRBJ1-1; D gene: NA; clone size: NA; CDR3 DNA: TGCGCCAGCAGCCGCGGGGGGGAGGGAGCTTTCTTT; CDR3 protein: CASSRGGEGAFF
V gene: TRBV19; J gene: TRBJ2-7; D gene: TRBD1; clone size: NA; CDR3 DNA: TGTGCCAGTAGTCTTCCCGGACAGGGGGCCTACGAGCAGTACTTC; CDR3 protein: CASSLPGQGAYEQYF
V gene: TRBV5-4; J gene: TRBJ2-5; D gene: NA; clone size: NA; CDR3 DNA: TGTGCCAGCAGCTCAAGGACAGTCCCGGAGACCCAGTACTTC; CDR3 protein: CASSSRTVPETQYF
V gene: TRBV7-3; J gene: TRBJ2-1; D gene: TRBD2; clone size: NA; CDR3 DNA: TGTGCCAGCAGCTTAGCTTCTAGCGGCCACTACAATGAGCAGTTCTTC; CDR3 protein: CASSLASSGHYNEQFF
V gene: TRBV6-6; J gene: TRBJ2-7; D gene: TRBD2; clone size: NA; CDR3 DNA: TGTGCCAGCAGTTACGGGGAGGGAGGGATTTACGAGCAGTACTTC; CDR3 protein: CASSYGEGGIYEQYF
V gene: TRBV11-2; J gene: TRBJ2-7; D gene: TRBD2; clone size: once; CDR3 DNA: TGTGCCAGCAGGGTTACTAGCGGGACCTCCTACGAGCAGTACTTC; CDR3 protein: CASRVTSGTSYEQYF
V gene: TRBV7-3; J gene: TRBJ2-2; D gene: TRBD1; clone size: once; CDR3 DNA: TGTGCCAGCAGCGGGACAGCGAACACCGGGGAGCTGTTTTTT; CDR3 protein: CASSGTANTGELFF
V gene: TRBV28; J gene: TRBJ2-7; D gene: TRBD1; clone size: NA; CDR3 DNA: TGTGCCAGCAGTTTAAGGGGGACAGGGCCAACCTACGAGCAGTACTTC; CDR3 protein: CASSLRGTGPTYEQYF
V gene: TRBV6-5; J gene: TRBJ2-1; D gene: TRBD1; clone size: NA; CDR3 DNA: TGTGCCAGCGGGAAACGACAGGGCTACAATGAGCAGTTCTTC; CDR3 protein: CASGKRQGYNEQFF
V gene: TRBV19; J gene: TRBJ1-5; D gene: TRBD1; clone size: NA; CDR3 DNA: TGTGCCAGTAGTACCGGGACAGGGGTGAATCAGCCCCAGCATTTT; CDR3 protein: CASSTGTGVNQPQHF
V gene: TRBV28; J gene: TRBJ2-7; D gene: NA; clone size: NA; CDR3 DNA: TGTGCCAGCAGTCATAACCGCCCGACGGAGCAGTACTTC; CDR3 protein: CASSHNRPTEQYF
V gene: TRBV11-2; J gene: TRBJ2-7; D gene: NA; clone size: NA; CDR3 DNA: TGTGCCAGCAGCCCAAACTACGAGCAGTACTTC; CDR3 protein: CASSPNYEQYF
V gene: TRBV5-4; J gene: TRBJ2-4; D gene: NA; clone size: NA; CDR3 DNA: TGTGCCAGCAGCCCGCGGGACCAAAGGGCAGGCCGTCACATTCAGTACTTC; CDR3 protein: CASSPRDQRAGRHIQYF
V gene: TRBV2; J gene: TRBJ1-2; D gene: TRBD1; clone size: NA; CDR3 DNA: TGTGCCAGACCGGACAGGGCCTATGGCTACACCTTC; CDR3 protein: CARPDRAYGYTF
V gene: TRBV29-1; J gene: TRBJ2-2; D gene: NA; clone size: NA; CDR3 DNA: TGCAGCGCCCAGGGGAGTGGGACCGGGGAGCTGTTTTTT; CDR3 protein: CSAQGSGTGELFF
V gene: TRBV9; J gene: TRBJ2-5; D gene: TRBD2; clone size: once; CDR3 DNA: TGTGCCAGCAGCGCCGGGACTAGCGGGAGGCAGGTGCTGGAGACCCAGTACTTC; CDR3 protein: CASSAGTSGRQVLETQYF